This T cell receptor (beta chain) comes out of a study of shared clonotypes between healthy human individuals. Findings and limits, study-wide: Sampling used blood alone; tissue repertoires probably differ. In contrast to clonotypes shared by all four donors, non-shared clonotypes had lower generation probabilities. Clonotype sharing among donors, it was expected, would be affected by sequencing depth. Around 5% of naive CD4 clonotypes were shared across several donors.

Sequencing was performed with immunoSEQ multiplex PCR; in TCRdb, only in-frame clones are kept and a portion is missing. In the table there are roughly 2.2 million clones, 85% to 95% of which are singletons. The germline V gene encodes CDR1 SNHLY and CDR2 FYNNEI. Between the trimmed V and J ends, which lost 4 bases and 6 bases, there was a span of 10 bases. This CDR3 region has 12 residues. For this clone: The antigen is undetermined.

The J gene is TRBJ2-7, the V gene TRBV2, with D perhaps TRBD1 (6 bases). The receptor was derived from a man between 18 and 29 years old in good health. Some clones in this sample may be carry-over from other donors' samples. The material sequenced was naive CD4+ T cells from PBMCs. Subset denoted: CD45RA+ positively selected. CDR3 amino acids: CASSGQGFEQYF. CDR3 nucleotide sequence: TGTGCCAGCAGTGGCCAGGGGTTCGAGCAGTACTTC.